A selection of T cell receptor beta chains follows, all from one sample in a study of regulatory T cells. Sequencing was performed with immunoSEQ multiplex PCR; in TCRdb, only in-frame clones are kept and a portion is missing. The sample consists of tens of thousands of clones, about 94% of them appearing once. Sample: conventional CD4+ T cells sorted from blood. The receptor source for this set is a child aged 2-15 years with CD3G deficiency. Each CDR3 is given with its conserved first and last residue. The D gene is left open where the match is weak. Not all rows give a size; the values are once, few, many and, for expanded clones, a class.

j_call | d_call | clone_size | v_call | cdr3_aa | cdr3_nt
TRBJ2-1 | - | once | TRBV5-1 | CASSFQLAGVYNEQFF | TGCGCCAGCAGCTTCCAACTGGCGGGCGTCTACAATGAGCAGTTCTTC
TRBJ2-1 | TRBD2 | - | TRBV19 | CASSRREGSNEQFF | TGTGCCAGTAGTAGGCGGGAGGGTAGCAATGAGCAGTTCTTC
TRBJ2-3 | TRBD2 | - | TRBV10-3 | CAIKASGRWDTQYF | TGTGCCATCAAAGCTAGCGGGAGATGGGATACGCAGTATTTT
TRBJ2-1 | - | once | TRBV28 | CASSLGGTAYNEQFF | TGTGCCAGCAGTTTAGGCGGGACAGCCTACAATGAGCAGTTCTTC
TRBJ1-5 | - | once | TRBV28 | CASTPGRDQPQHF | TGTGCCAGCACCCCCGGCAGAGACCAGCCCCAGCATTTT
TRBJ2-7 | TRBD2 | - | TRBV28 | CASSLGGRLKAEQYF | TGTGCCAGCAGTTTGGGCGGGAGGCTCAAGGCGGAGCAGTACTTC
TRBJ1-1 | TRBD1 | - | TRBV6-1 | CASSEWPGQSENTEAFF | TGTGCCAGCAGTGAATGGCCGGGACAGAGTGAAAACACTGAAGCTTTCTTT
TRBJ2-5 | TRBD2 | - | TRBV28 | CASSLGTMETQYF | TGTGCCAGCAGTCTCGGGACTATGGAGACCCAGTACTTC
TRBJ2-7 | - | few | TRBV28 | CASSSPDIAYEQYF | TGTGCCAGCAGTTCCCCAGACATAGCCTACGAGCAGTACTTC
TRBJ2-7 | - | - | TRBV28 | CASRRDRSYEQYF | TGTGCCAGCAGGCGGGACCGATCCTACGAGCAGTACTTC
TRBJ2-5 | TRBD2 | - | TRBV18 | CASSPKASGAQETQYF | TGTGCCAGCTCACCGAAGGCTAGCGGAGCCCAAGAGACCCAGTACTTC
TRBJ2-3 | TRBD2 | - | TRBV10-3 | CAIRSGRATDTQYF | TGTGCCATCAGAAGCGGGAGGGCCACAGATACGCAGTATTTT